Listed below are T cell receptor beta chains from one sample, sequenced in a study of blood T cell repertoires in COVID-19. This table comes from immunoSEQ multiplex PCR, and its TCRdb copy is limited to in-frame clones, with some not included. The sample shows roughly 91,000 clones, 84% of them seen only once. The sequencing sample was made of peripheral blood. The receptors here all came from a man between 65 and 80 years old with active or convalescent COVID-19. The CDR3 runs from the conserved cysteine through the conserved F or W. The listing skips clone size in some rows; elsewhere it reads once, few, many or a size class.

CDR3 protein | V gene | clone size
CASSTMGSYEKLFF | TRBV18 | -
CASSLATRNYEQYF | TRBV5-1 | -
CASSLVFDSEAFF | TRBV9 | -
CASSAQAQTGNTIYF | TRBV9 | few
CASSLGTGVYEQYF | TRBV5-5 | -
CASSPPFRGYGYTF | TRBV28 | -
CASRPTGPGELFF | TRBV5-1 | -
CASSQQGPAGGLEQFF | TRBV14 | once
CASRDRSNTGELFF | TRBV6-5 | -
CASSLGGLSYNEQFF | TRBV7-2 | -
CASSLEALANTGELFF | TRBV7-6 | -
CASSITPSGNTEAFF | TRBV19 | -
CSPNPVTSTDTQYF | TRBV29-1 | once
CAIRPPSQNVLTF | TRBV10-3 | -
CASSVGGTDTQYF | TRBV6-4 | -
CASSPTRQGAVRAFF | TRBV28 | -
CASSARASGTVYYNEQFF | TRBV9 | once
CASSQAGTRLDGEQFF | TRBV11-2 | once
CASSLGPVTNYGYTF | TRBV5-5 | -
CASSLSGDTLYEQYF | TRBV7-2 | -
CASSHSSVAGGQSRSYEQYF | TRBV3-1/TRBV3-2 | -
CASSIQTSGYGYTF | TRBV28 | few
CASSQGPGGRSYNEQFF | TRBV4-1 | -
CASHPPGQGFGYTF | TRBV18 | -
CASSRPGTNYGYTF | TRBV7-2 | -
CASSKDSNTEAFF | TRBV18 | -
CASSPQGAAQPQHF | TRBV19 | -
CASKRWNTEAFF | TRBV2 | -
CASSWHPTGNLYGYTF | TRBV27 | few
CASSEDGKSGNTIYF | TRBV7-9 | few
CAIQRAGGNYGYTF | TRBV24-1 | -
CASGRGYEQYF | TRBV25-1 | few
CASSLGQGNYGYTF | TRBV6-6 | -
CAWRLAGAYNEQFF | TRBV30 | -
CATSTRQTNTGELFF | TRBV15 | -
CASSIGLAGAQETQYF | TRBV19 | -
CASSAQGLGEQFF | TRBV7-9 | -
CASSLSGILGATGELFF | TRBV7-2 | -
CASSAARDSYEQYF | TRBV5-6 | -
CASRRERNTEAFF | TRBV6-5 | -
CASSQVPGVGGYTF | TRBV6-6 | -
CASSGIQGGGSPLHF | TRBV28 | -
CASSPGVSTGEQYF | TRBV18 | -
CASSPVDSAGQGYGYTF | TRBV18 | -
CASSKRRTGVGYTF | TRBV21-1 | -
CASSPDRGYEQYF | TRBV9 | -
CASSQSGGAGNEQFF | TRBV4-2 | once
CASVTSGGAGEQFF | TRBV28 | -
CASSLGQQETQYF | TRBV5-6 | -
CASSPGGAGETQYF | TRBV5-1 | -
CASTLNWGGQETQYF | TRBV11-2 | -
CASSSSGGASRGANVLTF | TRBV13 | -
CASSSDVAKNIQYF | TRBV2 | -
CASSKQGSYTF | TRBV28 | -
CASSLGTGTGMYEQFF | TRBV5-6 | -